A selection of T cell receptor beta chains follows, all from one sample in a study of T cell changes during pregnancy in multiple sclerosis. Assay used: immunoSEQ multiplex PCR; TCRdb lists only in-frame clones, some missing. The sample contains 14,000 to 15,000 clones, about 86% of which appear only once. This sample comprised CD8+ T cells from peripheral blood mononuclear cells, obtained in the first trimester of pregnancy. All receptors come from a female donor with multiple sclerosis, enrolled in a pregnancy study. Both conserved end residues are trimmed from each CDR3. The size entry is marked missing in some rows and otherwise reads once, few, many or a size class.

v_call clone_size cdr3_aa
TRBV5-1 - ASSPWGGNQPQH
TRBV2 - ASSEPGAAYGYT
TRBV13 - ASSNRTGGYQETQY
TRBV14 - ASSPRADRLGANVLT
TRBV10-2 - ASSLQFPQETQY
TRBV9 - ASSAPAQGAWGYT
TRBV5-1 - ASVTGGADQPQH
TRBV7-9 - ASRVGSVTGELF
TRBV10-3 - AIGGAGELF
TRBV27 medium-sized ASSPLDRHKNIQY
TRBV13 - ASSLDGGRASYNEQF
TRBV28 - ASSFPAGNTGELF
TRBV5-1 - ASSRDRNEKLF
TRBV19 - ASSIPGGYYEQY
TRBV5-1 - ASSLGLAGEETQY
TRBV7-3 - ASSSWGGPLDEQY
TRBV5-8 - ASSFGGYEQY
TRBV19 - ASSIGTAYTEAF
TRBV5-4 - ASSLKPNTEAF
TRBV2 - ASSTGGSNTGELF
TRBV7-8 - ASSTSRQSPEAF
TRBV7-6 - ASSYTGGDEQY
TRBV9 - ASSVGGDKAEKLF
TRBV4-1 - ASSGRGGVYGYT
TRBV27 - ASSFTGRNEQY
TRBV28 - ASGGGNTEAF
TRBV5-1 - ASSLYQGNTEAF
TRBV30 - AWSVRGSGETQY